Given below is one T cell receptor beta chain in context. Its antigen is not yet known. Per-nucleotide qualities are absent, and no much larger clonotype sits a single base away. The data derive from a study of blood T cell repertoires in COVID-19 (dated by TCRdb to 2018 to 2021). Broadly, across the study: Samples covering the acute and convalescent phases of COVID-19 were provided by collaborators in the United States, Italy and Spain. The material from the prospective study consisted of cDNA or gDNA derived from T cells, B-cell-depleted T cells, or PBMCs. The dataset comprised deeply sampled blood TCRbeta repertoires from subjects exposed to, actively infected with, or recovered from COVID-19. The repertoires were made available in a free public database intended to serve as a resource for research on the immune response to SARS-CoV-2. Samples were obtained from the ongoing ImmuneRACE study (first 160 participants) and from 1,254 subjects provided by 6 global collaborators. Sample metadata almost always included a de-identified subject ID, COVID-19 status, age in years and sex. Where available, HLA class I and class II types were obtained from metadata supplied by the sample provider rather than from assay-based typing. Overall results and qualifications from the work: The amount of clinical and demographic metadata varied by source and participant and was provided uncurated.

TCRbeta CDR3 regions were amplified from genomic DNA by means of the immunoSEQ Assay, a bias-controlled multiplex PCR. As for the authors' bioinformatics: Nucleated cell counts per sample were estimated from amplification of reference gene primers within the assay. To quantify the absolute abundance of each unique TCRbeta CDR3 rearrangement, sequence reads were collapsed and filtered. For each sample, productive Simpson clonality was calculated as the square root of Simpson's diversity index across productive rearrangements. In TCRdb, the immuneACCESS table is reduced to in-frame sequences with V and J assigned. These tables do not hold every clone; where another copy was compared, an unresolved V gene accounts for under half, and the others remain unexplained. V, J and clone size are taken as reported in that table, and D and trimming were inferred from the DNA itself. Here the sample has roughly 250,000 clones; about 85% occur a single time. In total, the top ten clones hold 0.85% to 0.9% of the sample.

There are 14 amino acids in the CDR3, from cysteine to phenylalanine inclusive. Solely the CDR3 DNA is kept, with 42 bases framed from the first base. Per the germline V gene, SNHLY is the CDR1 and FYNNEI is the CDR2. V is pared back by 6 bases and J by 9 bases, with 18 bases lying between the germline termini. One collaborating source in Seattle enrolled patients while the patients were actively infected and followed the patients over time throughout the course of disease. Whole blood was collected in K2EDTA tubes by collaborating institutions according to the institutions' own protocols. Collaborator samples were shipped for TCRbeta analysis as frozen whole blood, isolated PBMCs, or DNA extracted from either sample type.

In this chain, TRBV2 is recombined with TRBJ1-5, and possibly TRBD1, on 5 matching bases. The sequence was collected from a human donor with COVID-19, enrolled during active disease. The donor label of this sample is uncertain. The sequenced sample was peripheral blood. The CDR3 sequence is CASRSRGGMGPQHF. The DNA sequence follows: TGTGCCAGCAGATCCCGGGGGGGGATGGGGCCCCAGCATTTT.